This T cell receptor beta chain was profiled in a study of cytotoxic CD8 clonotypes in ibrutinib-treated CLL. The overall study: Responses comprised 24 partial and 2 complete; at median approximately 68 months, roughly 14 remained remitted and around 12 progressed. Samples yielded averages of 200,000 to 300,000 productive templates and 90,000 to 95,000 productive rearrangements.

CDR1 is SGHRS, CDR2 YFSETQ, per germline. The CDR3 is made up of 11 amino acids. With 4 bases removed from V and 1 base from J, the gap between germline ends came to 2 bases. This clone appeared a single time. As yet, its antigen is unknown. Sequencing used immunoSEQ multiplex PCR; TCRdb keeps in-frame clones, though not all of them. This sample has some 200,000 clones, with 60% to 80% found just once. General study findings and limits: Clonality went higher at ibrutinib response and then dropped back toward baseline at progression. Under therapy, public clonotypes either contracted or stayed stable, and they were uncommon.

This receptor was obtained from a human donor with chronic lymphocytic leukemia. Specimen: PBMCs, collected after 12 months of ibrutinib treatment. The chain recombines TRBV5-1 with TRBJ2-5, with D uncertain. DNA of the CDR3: TGCGCCAGCAGCGTCCAAGAGACCCAGTACTTC. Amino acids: CASSVQETQYF.